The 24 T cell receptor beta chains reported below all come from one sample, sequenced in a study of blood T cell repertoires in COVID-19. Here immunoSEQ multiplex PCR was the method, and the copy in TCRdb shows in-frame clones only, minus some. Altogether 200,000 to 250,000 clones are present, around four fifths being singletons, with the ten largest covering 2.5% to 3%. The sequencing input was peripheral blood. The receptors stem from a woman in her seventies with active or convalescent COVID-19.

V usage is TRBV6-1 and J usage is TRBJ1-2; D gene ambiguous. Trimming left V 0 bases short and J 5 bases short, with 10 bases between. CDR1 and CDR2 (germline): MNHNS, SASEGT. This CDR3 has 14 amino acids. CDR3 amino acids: CASSEAAQLYGYTF. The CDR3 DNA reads TGTGCCAGCAGTGAAGCCGCACAGTTATATGGCTACACCTTC.

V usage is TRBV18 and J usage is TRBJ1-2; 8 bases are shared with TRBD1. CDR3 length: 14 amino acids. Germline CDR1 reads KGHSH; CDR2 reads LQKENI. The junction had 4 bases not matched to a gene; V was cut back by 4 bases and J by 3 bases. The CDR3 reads CASSLAGGDYGYTF. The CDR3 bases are TGTGCCAGCTCACTAGCAGGGGGCGACTATGGCTACACCTTC.

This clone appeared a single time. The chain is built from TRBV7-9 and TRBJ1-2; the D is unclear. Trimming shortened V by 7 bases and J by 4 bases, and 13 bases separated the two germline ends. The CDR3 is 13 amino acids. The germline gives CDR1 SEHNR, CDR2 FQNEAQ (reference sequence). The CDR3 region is CASTLGSLYGYTF. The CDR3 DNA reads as TGTGCCAGCACCCTTGGGAGTCTCTATGGCTACACCTTC.

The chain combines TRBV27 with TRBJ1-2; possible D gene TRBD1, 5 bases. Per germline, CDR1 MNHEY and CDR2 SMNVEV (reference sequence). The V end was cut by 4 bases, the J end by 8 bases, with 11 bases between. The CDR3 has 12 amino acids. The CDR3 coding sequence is TGTGCCAGCAGTTCTTCCTGGGGCGGCTACACCTTC. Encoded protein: CASSSSWGGYTF.

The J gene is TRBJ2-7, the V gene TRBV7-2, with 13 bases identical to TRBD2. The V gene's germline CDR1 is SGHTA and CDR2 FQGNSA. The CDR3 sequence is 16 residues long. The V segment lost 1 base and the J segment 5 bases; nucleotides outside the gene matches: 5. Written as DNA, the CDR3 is TGTGCCAGCAGCTTAGTGACTAGCGGGAGGAGGAACGAGCAGTACTTC. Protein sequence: CASSLVTSGRRNEQYF.

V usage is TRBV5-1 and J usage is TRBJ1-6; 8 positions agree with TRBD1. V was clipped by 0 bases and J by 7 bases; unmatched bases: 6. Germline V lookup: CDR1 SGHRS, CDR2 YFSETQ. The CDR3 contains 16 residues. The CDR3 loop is CASSLALTGENSPLHF. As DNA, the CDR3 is TGCGCCAGCAGCTTGGCCCTGACAGGGGAGAATTCACCCCTCCACTTT. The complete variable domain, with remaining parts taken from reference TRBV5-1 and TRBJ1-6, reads KAGVTQTPRYLIKTRGQQVTLSCSPISGHRSVSWYQQTPGQGLQFLFEYFSETQRNKGNFPGRFSGRQFSNSRSEMNVSTLELGDSALYLCASSLALTGENSPLHFGNGTRLTVT.

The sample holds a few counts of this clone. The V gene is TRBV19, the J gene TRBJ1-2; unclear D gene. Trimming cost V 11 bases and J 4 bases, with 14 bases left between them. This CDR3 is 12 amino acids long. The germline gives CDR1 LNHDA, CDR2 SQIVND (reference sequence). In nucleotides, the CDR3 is TGTGCCGGCAGAAGGAGCTCCTATGGCTACACCTTC. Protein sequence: CAGRRSSYGYTF.

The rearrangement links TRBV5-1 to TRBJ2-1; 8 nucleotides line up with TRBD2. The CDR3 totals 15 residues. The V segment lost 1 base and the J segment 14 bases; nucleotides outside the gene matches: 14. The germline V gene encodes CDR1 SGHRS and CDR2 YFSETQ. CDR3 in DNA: TGCGCCAGCAGCTTGAGGGGAGGCCCGCCGGGGGGGGAGTTCTTC. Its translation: CASSLRGGPPGGEFF. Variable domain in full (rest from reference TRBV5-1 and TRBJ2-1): KAGVTQTPRYLIKTRGQQVTLSCSPISGHRSVSWYQQTPGQGLQFLFEYFSETQRNKGNFPGRFSGRQFSNSRSEMNVSTLELGDSALYLCASSLRGGPPGGEFFGPGTRLTVL.

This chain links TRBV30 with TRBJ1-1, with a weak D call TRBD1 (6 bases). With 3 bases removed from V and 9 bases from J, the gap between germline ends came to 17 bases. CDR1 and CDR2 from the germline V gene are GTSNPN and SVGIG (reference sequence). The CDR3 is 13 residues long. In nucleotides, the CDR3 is TGTGCCTGGAGGGGGACCCTGGACAGTCAAGCTTTCTTT. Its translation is CAWRGTLDSQAFF.

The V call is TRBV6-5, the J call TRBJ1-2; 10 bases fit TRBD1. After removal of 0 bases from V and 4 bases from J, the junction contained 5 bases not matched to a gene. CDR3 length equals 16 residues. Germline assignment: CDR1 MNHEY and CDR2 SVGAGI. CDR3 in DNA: TGTGCCAGCAGTTACTCGAGGACAGGGGGTGGCTATGGCTACACCTTC. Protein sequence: CASSYSRTGGGYGYTF.

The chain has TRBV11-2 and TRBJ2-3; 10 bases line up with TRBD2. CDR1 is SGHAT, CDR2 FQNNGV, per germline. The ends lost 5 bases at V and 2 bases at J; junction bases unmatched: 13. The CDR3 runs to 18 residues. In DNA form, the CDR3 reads TGTGCCAGCAGCCCTCTAGCGGGAGCCGACACGGTCACAGATACGCAGTATTTT. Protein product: CASSPLAGADTVTDTQYF.

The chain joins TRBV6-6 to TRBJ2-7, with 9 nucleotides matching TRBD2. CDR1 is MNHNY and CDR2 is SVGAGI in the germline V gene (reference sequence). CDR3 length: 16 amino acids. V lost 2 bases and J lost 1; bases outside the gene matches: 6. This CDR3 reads CASSYNSGRPSYEQYF. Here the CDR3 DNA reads TGTGCCAGCAGTTACAACAGCGGGAGGCCGTCCTACGAGCAGTACTTC.

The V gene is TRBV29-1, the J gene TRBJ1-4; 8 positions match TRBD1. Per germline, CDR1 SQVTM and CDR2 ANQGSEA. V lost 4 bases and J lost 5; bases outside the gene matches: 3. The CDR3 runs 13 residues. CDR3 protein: CSVGTGTNEKLFF. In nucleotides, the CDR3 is TGCAGCGTTGGGACAGGGACAAATGAAAAACTGTTTTTT.

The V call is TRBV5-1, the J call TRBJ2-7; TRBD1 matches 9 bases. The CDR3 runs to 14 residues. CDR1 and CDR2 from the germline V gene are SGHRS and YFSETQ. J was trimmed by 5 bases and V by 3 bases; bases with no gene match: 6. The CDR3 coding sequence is TGCGCCAGCAGCTCAACCGGGACAGGGAACGAGCAGTACTTC. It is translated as CASSSTGTGNEQYF.

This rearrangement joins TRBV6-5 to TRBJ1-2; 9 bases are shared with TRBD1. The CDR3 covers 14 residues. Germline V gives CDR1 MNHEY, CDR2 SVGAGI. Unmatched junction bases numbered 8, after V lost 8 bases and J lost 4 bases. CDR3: CASRNRGRPYGYTF. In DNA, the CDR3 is TGTGCCAGCCGCAACAGGGGGCGCCCCTATGGCTACACCTTC.

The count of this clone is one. CDR3 sequence (DNA): TGTGCCAGCAGCTTGGGGACAGGAGGGGGAACAGATACGCAGTATTTT. Its protein is CASSLGTGGGTDTQYF. The chain links TRBV5-8 to TRBJ2-3, with D possibly matching TRBD1 (7 bases). The V end was cut by 0 bases, the J end by 3 bases, with 14 bases between. The germline V gene encodes CDR1 SGHTS and CDR2 YDEGEE. This CDR3 has 16 amino acids.

CDR3: CASSHPEGGAGELFF. The CDR3 bases are TGCGCCAGCAGCCACCCCGAGGGAGGCGCCGGGGAGCTGTTTTTT. This chain connects TRBV5-1 to TRBJ2-2; maybe TRBD2 (6 bases). The germline gives CDR1 SGHRS, CDR2 YFSETQ. The CDR3 covers 15 residues. V lost 4 bases to trimming and J lost 6 bases, with 16 bases between them.

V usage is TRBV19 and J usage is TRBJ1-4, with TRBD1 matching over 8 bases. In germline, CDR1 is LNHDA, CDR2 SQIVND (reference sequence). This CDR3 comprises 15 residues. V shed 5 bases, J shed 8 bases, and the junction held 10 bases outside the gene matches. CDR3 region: CASSGRQGWNEKLFF. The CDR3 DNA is TGTGCCAGTAGTGGCAGACAGGGGTGGAACGAAAAACTGTTTTTT.

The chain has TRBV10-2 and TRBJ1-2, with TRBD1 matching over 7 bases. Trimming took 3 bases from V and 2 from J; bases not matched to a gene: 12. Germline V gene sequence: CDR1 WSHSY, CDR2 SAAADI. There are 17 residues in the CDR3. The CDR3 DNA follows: TGCGCCAGCAGTGACCCCTCCCTACAGGGGTCCAACTATGGCTACACCTTC. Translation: CASSDPSLQGSNYGYTF.

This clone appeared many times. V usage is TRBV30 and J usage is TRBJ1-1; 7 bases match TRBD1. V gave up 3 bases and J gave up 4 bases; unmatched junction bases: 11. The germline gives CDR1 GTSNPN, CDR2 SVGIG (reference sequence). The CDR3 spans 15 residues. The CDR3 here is CAWSARGALRTEAFF. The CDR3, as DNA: TGTGCCTGGAGCGCCAGGGGGGCCCTACGCACTGAAGCTTTCTTT.

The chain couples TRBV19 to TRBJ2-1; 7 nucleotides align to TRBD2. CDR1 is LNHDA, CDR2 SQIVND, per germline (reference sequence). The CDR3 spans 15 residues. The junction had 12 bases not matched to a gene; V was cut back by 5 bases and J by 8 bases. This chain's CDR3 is CASSSPGLPLDEQFF. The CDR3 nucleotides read TGTGCCAGTAGTTCACCGGGACTACCTCTGGATGAGCAGTTCTTC.

As DNA, the CDR3 is TGTGCCACCTATCGACAGGGGGAGTCCTACGAGCAGTACTTC. Its translation is CATYRQGESYEQYF. The chain links TRBV13 to TRBJ2-7; 9 nucleotides agree with TRBD1. The CDR3 contains 14 residues. V was clipped by 10 bases and J by 1 base; unmatched bases: 8. The germline gives CDR1 PRHDT, CDR2 FYEKMQ (reference sequence).

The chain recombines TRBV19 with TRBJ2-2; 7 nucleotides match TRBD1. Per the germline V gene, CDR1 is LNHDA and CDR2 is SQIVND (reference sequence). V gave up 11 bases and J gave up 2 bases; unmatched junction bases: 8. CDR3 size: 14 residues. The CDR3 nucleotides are TGTGCCGTGGCTAGGGACAGAAACACCGGGGAGCTGTTTTTT. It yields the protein CAVARDRNTGELFF.

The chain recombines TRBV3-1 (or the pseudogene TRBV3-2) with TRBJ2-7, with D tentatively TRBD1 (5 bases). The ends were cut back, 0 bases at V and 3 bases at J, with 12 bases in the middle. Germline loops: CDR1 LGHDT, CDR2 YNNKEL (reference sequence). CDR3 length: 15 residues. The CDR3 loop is CASSQEIYRNYEQYF. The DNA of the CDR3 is TGTGCCAGCAGCCAAGAAATATACAGGAACTACGAGCAGTACTTC.